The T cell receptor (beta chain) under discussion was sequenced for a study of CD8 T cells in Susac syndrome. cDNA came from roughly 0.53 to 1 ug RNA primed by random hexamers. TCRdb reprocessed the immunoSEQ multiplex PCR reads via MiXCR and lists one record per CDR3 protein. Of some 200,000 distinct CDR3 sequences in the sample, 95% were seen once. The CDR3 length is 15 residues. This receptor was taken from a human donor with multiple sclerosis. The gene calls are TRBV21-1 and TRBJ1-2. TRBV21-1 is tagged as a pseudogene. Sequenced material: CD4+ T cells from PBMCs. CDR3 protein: CASSKMGKDRRGYTF. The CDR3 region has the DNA TGTGCCAGCAGCAAAATGGGCAAGGATCGTCGTGGCTACACCTTC.